Each of the 19 T cell receptor beta chains below was sequenced from the same sample in a study of T cells after yellow fever vaccination (dated by TCRdb to between 2018 and 2021). Library preparation used 5' RACE. For sequencing, an Illumina NovaSeq 6000 was employed. The public sequencing data were trimmed at Q25 with fastp and processed into clonotypes with MiXCR by TCRdb, which kept only in-frame beta chains. Rows are unified per CDR3 protein, each entry keeping the most common DNA and genes. This sample holds 350,000 to 450,000 distinct CDR3 sequences; over 15% were observed only once. 15% to 20% of the sample is held by the ten biggest clonotypes. The label giving this sample's treatment or condition can be read as: live attenuated yellow fever vaccine strain. The specimen was PBMCs, collected before the yellow fever booster vaccination. These receptors all come from a man aged 18-30 years who received the YFV17D yellow fever vaccine.

Only a few counts were recorded for this clonotype. The chain joins TRBV7-3 to TRBJ2-1; 9 bases are shared with TRBD1. The CDR3 is 15 residues long. The germline V gene has CDR1 SGHTA and CDR2 FQGTGA. Germline trimming cut 7 bases from V and 2 bases from J; bases unmatched to any gene: 6. The CDR3 region has the DNA TGTGCCAGCAAGTCGGACAGGGGCGCCTACAATGAGCAGTTCTTC. Its protein is CASKSDRGAYNEQFF.

This clonotype was counted at least ten times. The CDR3 DNA is TGTGCCAGTCGGACAGCAGGCTATGGCTACACCTTC. Translated, it gives CASRTAGYGYTF. This sequence joins TRBV27 and TRBJ1-2, with D perhaps matching TRBD1 (6 bases). The CDR3 is made up of 12 amino acids. CDR1 is MNHEY, CDR2 SMNVEV, per germline (reference sequence). Deletions cut 9 bases from V and 4 bases from J, with 12 bases between.

The chain combines TRBV7-6 with TRBJ1-1; D remains ambiguous. V was shortened by 5 bases and J by 7 bases, with 14 bases between the two germline ends. The CDR3 consists of 13 residues. Germline values: CDR1 SGHVS, CDR2 FNYEAQ. The DNA for the CDR3 is TGTGCCAGCAGCGACGAACCGCGGGTTGAAGCTTTCTTT. This encodes CASSDEPRVEAFF.

This chain connects TRBV11-2 to TRBJ2-7, with D tentatively TRBD1 or TRBD2 (5 bases each). V was clipped by 7 bases and J by 0 bases, with 13 bases between them. From germline, CDR1 is SGHAT and CDR2 FQNNGV. The CDR3 length is 14 residues. CDR3 in amino acids: CASTRGPLSYEQYF. CDR3 nucleotide sequence: TGTGCCAGCACACGGGGCCCCCTCTCCTACGAGCAGTACTTC.

The rearrangement joins TRBV6-5 to TRBJ2-5; D not certain. CDR1 is MNHEY and CDR2 is SVGAGI in the germline V gene. Trimming left V 10 bases short and J 4 bases short, with 13 bases between. This CDR3 region has 12 residues. DNA for the CDR3: TGTGCCACATTAGGGTGGGGAGAGACCCAGTACTTC. Its translation is CATLGWGETQYF.

A few counts support this clonotype. The rearrangement links TRBV10-3 to TRBJ2-3, with D tentatively TRBD2 (6 bases). Trimming shortened V by 6 bases and J by 1 base, and 20 bases separated the two germline ends. Germline V gene data show CDR1 as ENHRY and CDR2 as SYGVKD. The CDR3 totals 17 residues. The CDR3 here is CAIRGTLGVAGTDTQYF. The CDR3 DNA reads TGTGCCATCAGAGGAACCTTGGGGGTAGCGGGCACAGATACGCAGTATTTT.

This chain links TRBV9 with TRBJ2-5, with 7 bases identical to TRBD2. The CDR3 spans 15 residues. The J segment lost 4 bases and the V segment lost 4 bases, leaving 10 bases of the junction unmatched. Germline CDR1 is SGDLS and CDR2 is YYNGEE. The CDR3 region is CASSPREGSGETQYF. The DNA of the CDR3 is TGTGCCAGCAGCCCCAGGGAGGGGAGCGGAGAGACCCAGTACTTC.

This clonotype occurred a few times. CDR3 in DNA: TGCGCCAGCAGCTTGGCTCAGGGTATAATCAATGAGCAGTTCTTC. This gives the protein CASSLAQGIINEQFF. The V call is TRBV5-1, the J call TRBJ2-1, with D perhaps TRBD1 (5 bases). The V end was cut by 0 bases, the J end by 6 bases, with 13 bases between. The germline V gene encodes CDR1 SGHRS and CDR2 YFSETQ. CDR3 length: 15 amino acids.

The chain couples TRBV5-1 to TRBJ2-2; D perhaps matches TRBD2 (7 bases). The CDR3 covers 15 residues. Germline V CDR1 and CDR2: SGHRS, YFSETQ. V lost 3 bases and J 5 bases, leaving 14 bases between the germline ends. CDR3 DNA: TGCGCCAGCAGCTCGAGGGGGGGCCGAACCGGGGAGCTGTTTTTT. This gives the protein CASSSRGGRTGELFF.

In its sample, this clonotype was seen a few times. This chain uses TRBV2 with TRBJ2-2; 7 bases match TRBD1. CDR3 length: 15 residues. The ends lost 4 bases at V and 2 bases at J; junction bases unmatched: 4. Per the germline V gene, CDR1 is SNHLY and CDR2 is FYNNEI. In DNA, the CDR3 is TGTGCCAGCAGTGGTAGGGGGCCCAACACCGGGGAGCTGTTTTTT. Translation: CASSGRGPNTGELFF.

This clonotype has more than one count but fewer than ten. The rearrangement links TRBV20-1 to TRBJ2-7; 9 nucleotides agree with TRBD2. This CDR3 contains 14 residues. Germline V CDR1 and CDR2: DFQATT, SNEGSKA (reference sequence). The ends lost 0 bases at V and 6 bases at J; junction bases unmatched: 6. For the CDR3, the DNA is TGCAGTGCTAGAGATTCCAGCGGGGGGTTCGAGCAGTACGTC. Translated, it gives CSARDSSGGFEQYV.

V usage is TRBV30 and J usage is TRBJ2-6; 8 bases line up with TRBD1. The J segment lost 4 bases and the V segment lost 5 bases, leaving 13 bases of the junction unmatched. The length of the CDR3 is 17 residues. Germline CDR1 is GTSNPN and CDR2 is SVGIG (reference sequence). CDR3 residues: CAWERTGKSWGANVLTF. For the CDR3, the DNA is TGTGCCTGGGAGAGGACAGGGAAATCATGGGGGGCCAACGTCCTGACTTTC.

V is TRBV6-5 and J is TRBJ1-4, with D maybe TRBD1 (5 bases). Germline-derived CDR1 and CDR2 are MNHEY and SVGAGI. V was shortened by 6 bases and J by 4 bases, with 12 bases between the two germline ends. The length of the CDR3 is 14 residues. The DNA of the CDR3 is TGTGCCAGCAGCCCGGGACGGAGTAATGAAAAACTGTTTTTT. It specifies CASSPGRSNEKLFF.

This clonotype has a count of ten or more. This chain connects TRBV20-1 to TRBJ2-4; TRBD2 aligns across 8 bases. Germline CDR1 and CDR2: DFQATT and SNEGSKA (reference sequence). The CDR3 has 16 amino acids. Unmatched junction bases numbered 16, after V lost 6 bases and J lost 6 bases. For the CDR3, the DNA is TGCAGTGCAAGAAACCCACGGGGGGGTTATGGAAACATTCAGTACTTC. Its protein is CSARNPRGGYGNIQYF.

The gene calls are TRBV4-3 and TRBJ2-5; D may match TRBD1 or TRBD2 (6 bases each). Trimming shortened V by 0 bases and J by 4 bases, and 15 bases separated the two germline ends. Germline loops: CDR1 LGHNA, CDR2 YSLEER. This CDR3 spans 16 amino acids. The CDR3, as DNA: TGCGCCAGCAGCCAAGACAGGGGAGGTCGGTCAGAGACCCAGTACTTC. Its translation is CASSQDRGGRSETQYF.

This clonotype was counted only a few times. V usage is TRBV12-3 or TRBV12-4 and J usage is TRBJ2-3; maybe TRBD1 (7 bases). CDR3 length: 12 residues. With 7 bases removed from V and 7 bases from J, the gap between germline ends came to 12 bases. DNA for the CDR3: TGTGCCAGCATGGAGGGGGCATATACGCAGTATTTT. Translating it yields CASMEGAYTQYF.

Only a few counts were recorded for this clonotype. This sequence joins TRBV12-3 or TRBV12-4 and TRBJ1-1, with a possible D match to TRBD1 (6 bases). V was pared by 7 bases and J by 10 bases, with 19 bases between. CDR3 length equals 13 residues. CDR3 loop: CASTTFPPQGAFF. CDR3 nucleotide sequence: TGTGCCAGCACCACCTTCCCCCCACAGGGAGCTTTCTTT.

In its sample, this clonotype was seen a few times. This chain joins TRBV6-1 and TRBJ1-1; D is uncertain. V was clipped by 4 bases and J by 3 bases, with 9 bases between them. This CDR3 has 13 amino acids. Germline assignment: CDR1 MNHNS and CDR2 SASEGT. DNA of the CDR3: TGTGCCAGCAGTGGCCCTCGACACACTGAAGCTTTCTTT. It translates to CASSGPRHTEAFF.

This clonotype was detected a few times. This sequence joins TRBV4-3 and TRBJ1-2; no reliable D call. The V end was cut by 4 bases, the J end by 4 bases, with 19 bases between. CDR3 size: 16 residues. The germline V gene encodes CDR1 LGHNA and CDR2 YSLEER. CDR3 nucleotides: TGCGCCAGCAGCCCCCAAGTGGCGACCAGAGTCTATGGCTACACCTTC. Protein sequence: CASSPQVATRVYGYTF.